This note documents a single T cell receptor (beta chain) sequence. Its antigen is unknown. Base qualities are not at hand, and no much larger clone is one base apart. The sample originates from a study of blood T cell repertoires in COVID-19 (dated by TCRdb to about 2020). Describing the broader study: Collaborator samples came from the United States, Italy and Spain and covered acute and convalescent phases of COVID-19. The dataset comprised deeply sampled blood TCRbeta repertoires from subjects exposed to, actively infected with, or recovered from COVID-19. The samples were drawn from the first 160 participants of the ongoing ImmuneRACE study and from 1,254 subjects provided by 6 global collaborators. A freely available public database, intended as a resource for researchers studying the immune response to SARS-CoV-2, is where the repertoires were released. Nearly every sample came with metadata listing a de-identified subject ID, COVID-19 status, age in years and sex. The prospective study material was composed of cDNA or gDNA derived from T cells, B-cell-depleted T cells, or PBMCs. Where available, HLA class I and class II types were obtained from metadata supplied by the sample provider rather than from assay-based typing.

The immunoSEQ Assay, a bias-controlled multiplex PCR, was used to amplify TCRbeta CDR3 regions from genomic DNA. The paper's data handling went like this. The number of nucleated cells in each sample was estimated by amplification of reference gene primers within the assay. To quantify the absolute abundance of each unique TCRbeta CDR3 rearrangement, sequence reads were collapsed and filtered. For each sample, productive Simpson clonality was calculated as the square root of Simpson's diversity index across productive rearrangements. Here the immuneACCESS table is served through TCRdb, limited to in-frame sequences with V and J called. Missing clones are a known gap in these copies; in checked studies unresolved V genes cover under half, and the rest lacks a known reason. D and trimming were read from the DNA, whereas the V and J calls and clone size are those reported in that table. This sample has approximately 120,000 clones in its table, and approximately 85% of those were observed once. 4.3% of the sample goes to the ten largest clones.

Paper-wide results and their limitations: How much clinical and demographic metadata was included differed by source and by participant, and the metadata was provided uncurated.

Whole blood was collected in K2EDTA tubes by collaborating institutions according to the institutions' own protocols. For TCRbeta analysis, collaborators shipped samples in one of three forms: frozen whole blood, isolated PBMCs, or DNA extracted from either of those sample types. Trimming leaves V shorter by 1 base and J shorter by 6 bases, with the junction holding 1 base beyond the gene matches. CDR1 and CDR2 were assigned from the germline V gene (reference sequence) as LGHDT and YNNKEL. The CDR3, cysteine through phenylalanine, is 15 amino acids long. Only CDR3 DNA is held: 45 bases, read in frame from base 1.

The specimen was peripheral blood. The origin of this receptor is a human donor in a cohort sampled during active COVID-19. The chain is made from TRBV3-1 (or the pseudogene TRBV3-2) and TRBJ1-6; 9 nucleotides in the junction match TRBD1. The CDR3 corresponds to CASSQGTGANSPLHF. The DNA sequence is as follows: TGTGCCAGCAGCCAAGGGACAGGGGCTAATTCACCCCTCCACTTT.